These 32 T cell receptor beta chains were all obtained from the same sample, sequenced in a study of vaccination effects on CD4 cells after COVID-19. Method: immunoSEQ multiplex PCR; TCRdb's copy keeps in-frame clones and lacks some. Of tens of thousands of clones in the sample, around 79% were seen once. Antigens of these TCRs are unknown. With approximately 10 days of culture completed, CD4+ T cells were isolated. Of the BNT162b2 and mRNA-1273 vaccines, participants received two doses of one or the other. Sequencing was performed on CD4+ T cells from PBMCs cultured without peptide, taken after COVID-19 vaccination. The origin of the receptors is a human donor who received a COVID-19 vaccine.

The chain recombines TRBV5-1 with TRBJ2-6; D is unclear. V lost 5 bases and J lost 0, with 6 bases in between. The germline gives CDR1 SGHRS, CDR2 YFSETQ. This CDR3 comprises 14 residues. Here the CDR3 DNA reads TGCGCCAGCAGACTCTACTCTGGGGCCAACGTCCTGACTTTC. Amino acids: CASRLYSGANVLTF.

This clone was counted a single time. V gene TRBV7-8 combines with J gene TRBJ1-1; 8 bases match TRBD1. V dropped 5 bases and J dropped 5; count of bases not matched to a gene: 10. CDR3 size: 15 residues. Germline CDR1 reads SGHVS; CDR2 reads FQNEAQ. The CDR3 region has the DNA TGTGCCAGCAGCACAGGACAGGGAGGAGGAACTGAAGCTTTCTTT. This gives the protein CASSTGQGGGTEAFF.

The chain links TRBV5-6 to TRBJ1-5; D gene uncertain. This CDR3 region has 13 residues. Between the trimmed V and J ends, which lost 4 bases and 4 bases, there was a span of 9 bases. Germline CDR1 SGHDT, CDR2 YYEEEE. CDR3 in amino acids: CASSLQLNQPQHF. The CDR3 DNA sequence: TGTGCCAGCAGCCTCCAGCTGAATCAGCCCCAGCATTTT.

The chain combines TRBV6-2 or TRBV6-3 with TRBJ2-3, with 14 positions matching TRBD2. The V gene end was trimmed by 5 bases and the J gene end by 7 bases; junction bases not matched to a gene: 8. The CDR3 has 16 residues. The germline V gene has CDR1 MNHEY and CDR2 SVGEGT. The DNA for the CDR3 is TGTGCCAGCAGTGCCCGACTAGCGGGGGGGCGAAATACGCAGTATTTT. It codes for CASSARLAGGRNTQYF.

The chain has TRBV3-1 (or the pseudogene TRBV3-2) and TRBJ1-2; D not certain. The CDR3 has 16 amino acids. Deletions cut 4 bases from V and 0 bases from J, with 15 bases between. Germline V gene data show CDR1 as LGHDT and CDR2 as YNNKEL (reference sequence). As DNA, the CDR3 is TGTGCCAGCAGCCGGGCCCGTACTGGGGCTAACTATGGCTACACCTTC. Translating it yields CASSRARTGANYGYTF.

This chain joins TRBV6-5 and TRBJ2-7; maybe TRBD1 (6 bases). Germline V lookup: CDR1 MNHEY, CDR2 SVGAGI. Trimming shortened V by 5 bases and J by 4 bases, and 12 bases separated the two germline ends. This CDR3 spans 13 amino acids. For the CDR3, the DNA is TGTGCCAGCAGTACAGGGTTATGGTACGAGCAGTACGTC. Amino acid sequence: CASSTGLWYEQYV.

The chain links TRBV5-4 to TRBJ1-5; D is unclear. V lost 0 bases and J 0 bases, leaving 1 base between the germline ends. Germline CDR1 reads SGHNT; CDR2 reads YYREEE (reference sequence). The CDR3 spans 13 residues. CDR3 in DNA: TGTGCCAGCAGCTTGGATAGCAATCAGCCCCAGCATTTT. It translates to CASSLDSNQPQHF.

The rearrangement links TRBV19 to TRBJ2-5; TRBD1 matches at 7 bases. CDR3 length: 15 residues. Trimming took 4 bases from V and 5 from J; bases not matched to a gene: 10. Per the germline V gene, CDR1 is LNHDA and CDR2 is SQIVND (reference sequence). In DNA, the CDR3 is TGTGCCAGTAGTAGGGACAGTGACCCATTTGAGACCCAGTACTTC. Residues: CASSRDSDPFETQYF.

The chain recombines TRBV14 with TRBJ1-1, with 7 bases matching TRBD1. The germline V gene has CDR1 SGHDN and CDR2 FVKESK. The CDR3 loop spans 14 amino acids. V shed 4 bases and J 5 bases; nucleotides not matched to a gene: 7. CDR3 in amino acids: CASSPPGQMTEAFF. CDR3 in DNA: TGTGCCAGCAGCCCCCCGGGACAGATGACTGAAGCTTTCTTT.

The CDR3 is CASSDPTPSTDTQYF. CDR3 DNA: TGCGCCAGCAGTGATCCGACCCCTAGCACAGATACGCAGTATTTT. This chain uses TRBV10-2 with TRBJ2-3; D is undetermined. With 3 bases removed from V and 0 bases from J, the gap between germline ends came to 10 bases. CDR3 length equals 15 residues. Germline V gives CDR1 WSHSY, CDR2 SAAADI.

The chain combines TRBV7-2 with TRBJ2-5, with D perhaps TRBD1 or TRBD2 (5 bases each). The germline CDR1 and CDR2 sequences are SGHTA and FQGNSA. The CDR3 runs 15 residues. The V end was cut by 6 bases, the J end by 0 bases, with 14 bases between. CDR3 in DNA: TGTGCCAGCAGTTTGGGGCGGGCGCACCAAGAGACCCAGTACTTC. It yields the protein CASSLGRAHQETQYF. The full variable domain, in which reference TRBV7-2 and TRBJ2-5 provide the parts outside the CDR3, is GAGVSQSPSNKVTEKGKDVELRCDPISGHTALYWYRQSLGQGLEFLIYFQGNSAPDKSGLPSDRFSAERTGGSVSTLTIQRTQQEDSAVYLCASSLGRAHQETQYFGPGTRLLVL.

V usage is TRBV7-2 and J usage is TRBJ2-5, with TRBD1 matching 8 bases. Losses at the gene ends were 5 bases for V and 5 bases for J; bases not matched to a gene: 4. In germline, CDR1 is SGHTA, CDR2 FQGNSA. This CDR3 comprises 13 residues. The CDR3 is CASSLGQGETQYF. CDR3 coding DNA: TGTGCCAGCAGCCTTGGACAGGGCGAGACCCAGTACTTC. The whole variable domain, filled in from reference TRBV7-2 and TRBJ2-5, reads GAGVSQSPSNKVTEKGKDVELRCDPISGHTALYWYRQSLGQGLEFLIYFQGNSAPDKSGLPSDRFSAERTGGSVSTLTIQRTQQEDSAVYLCASSLGQGETQYFGPGTRLLVL.

The chain recombines TRBV18 with TRBJ2-5, with 8 positions matching TRBD2. The CDR3 is made up of 16 amino acids. J lost 2 bases, V lost 10 bases, and 15 bases had no gene match. Germline lookup yields CDR1 KGHSH and CDR2 LQKENI. The CDR3 bases are TGTGCCACTACCACGGGTACGCGGGGGGCTCAAGAGACCCAGTACTTC. Its protein is CATTTGTRGAQETQYF.

The V gene is TRBV18, the J gene TRBJ2-5; D unresolved. This CDR3 has 12 residues. Germline CDR1 and CDR2: KGHSH and LQKENI. The V gene lost 1 base and the J gene lost 4 bases, with 4 bases spanning the gap. CDR3 coding DNA: TGTGCCAGCTCACCACTGGGAGAGACCCAGTACTTC. It is translated as CASSPLGETQYF.

CDR3 amino acids: CASSGTGISSTDTQYF. For the CDR3, the DNA is TGTGCCAGCAGCGGCACAGGGATCTCTAGCACAGATACGCAGTATTTT. The rearrangement uses TRBV21-1 and TRBJ2-3; TRBD1 is the table's D call and was not checked against the DNA. TRBV21-1 is a documented pseudogene. The CDR3 totals 16 residues.

The chain links TRBV19 to TRBJ1-1; TRBD1 might be the D (5 bases). The V end lost 7 bases, the J end lost 0 bases, and 12 bases lay between the germline ends. Germline CDR1 is LNHDA and CDR2 is SQIVND (reference sequence). This CDR3 has 14 amino acids. This CDR3 is CASKSQGLNTEAFF. CDR3 coding DNA: TGTGCCAGTAAATCGCAGGGCTTGAACACTGAAGCTTTCTTT.

The gene calls are TRBV11-3 and TRBJ2-1, with unresolved D. V gave up 0 bases and J gave up 0 bases, with 6 bases separating them. CDR1 is SGHNT, CDR2 YENEEA, per germline. The CDR3 runs to 15 residues. Here the CDR3 DNA reads TGTGCCAGCAGCTTAGAACTAAGCTCCTACAATGAGCAGTTCTTC. This gives the protein CASSLELSSYNEQFF.

In nucleotides, the CDR3 is TGCGCCAGCAGCGGGGGGACAGGGGACTATGGCTACACCTTC. Protein product: CASSGGTGDYGYTF. V and J are TRBV5-1 and TRBJ1-2; 10 bases map to TRBD1. Germline V gene data show CDR1 as SGHRS and CDR2 as YFSETQ. The CDR3 consists of 14 residues. Losses at the gene ends were 4 bases for V and 3 bases for J; bases not matched to a gene: 3.

This chain joins TRBV2 and TRBJ1-6; D gene ambiguous. CDR1 and CDR2 (germline): SNHLY, FYNNEI. The V gene lost 8 bases and the J gene lost 9 bases, with 23 bases spanning the gap. The CDR3 contains 16 residues. CDR3 coding DNA: TGTGCCAGCCAGGCCCGTATCACGGGCGGGTTTTCACCCCTCCACTTT. It encodes CASQARITGGFSPLHF. The whole variable domain, filled in from reference TRBV2 and TRBJ1-6, reads EPEVTQTPSHQVTQMGQEVILRCVPISNHLYFYWYRQILGQKVEFLVSFYNNEISEKSEIFDDQFSVERPDGSNFTLKIRSTKLEDSAMYFCASQARITGGFSPLHFGNGTRLTVT.

V gene TRBV29-1 combines with J gene TRBJ2-1; maybe TRBD2 (5 bases). The CDR3 sequence is 16 residues long. Germline CDR1 and CDR2: SQVTM and ANQGSEA. The V end was cut by 2 bases, the J end by 5 bases, with 19 bases between. The chain's CDR3 is CSVERSGLKGHNEQFF. In DNA form, the CDR3 reads TGCAGCGTTGAAAGGTCTGGACTCAAGGGCCACAATGAGCAGTTCTTC.

V is TRBV27 and J is TRBJ1-4; D remains unclear. This CDR3 has 9 amino acids. From germline, CDR1 is MNHEY and CDR2 SMNVEV (reference sequence). The V gene lost 8 bases and the J gene lost 13 bases, with 8 bases spanning the gap. CDR3 sequence: CASSLLLFF. CDR3 nucleotides: TGTGCCAGCTCCCTTCTACTGTTTTTT.

The chain uses TRBV7-2 and TRBJ1-6, with unresolved D. The V gene's germline CDR1 is SGHTA and CDR2 FQGNSA. The germline V and J ends were trimmed by 3 bases and 7 bases, with 13 bases remaining between them. The CDR3 length is 15 residues. CDR3 in amino acids: CASSFWSGPNSPLHF. The CDR3 DNA follows: TGTGCCAGCAGCTTTTGGTCCGGACCGAATTCACCCCTCCACTTT.

The rearrangement joins TRBV6-5 to TRBJ2-2, with D tentatively TRBD1 (6 bases). V was cut by 6 bases and J by 4 bases, with 12 bases left in between. CDR1 MNHEY and CDR2 SVGAGI come from the germline V gene. CDR3 length: 14 amino acids. CDR3 residues: CASRQTGATGELFF. The CDR3 DNA sequence: TGTGCCAGCAGACAGACAGGTGCCACCGGGGAGCTGTTTTTT.

This clone was observed a few times. V usage is TRBV12-5 and J usage is TRBJ2-6; TRBD2 aligns across 7 bases. V was pared by 6 bases and J by 2 bases, with 10 bases of the junction left unmatched. CDR3 size: 17 residues. Germline V lookup: CDR1 LGHNT, CDR2 FRNRAP. CDR3 in amino acids: CASGKAREVAGANVLTF. The CDR3 nucleotides read TGTGCTAGTGGCAAAGCCCGGGAGGTAGCTGGGGCCAACGTCCTGACTTTC.

The chain couples TRBV9 to TRBJ2-3, with D uncertain. Trimming took off 0 bases at V and 0 bases at J, with 5 bases between the two ends. Germline V CDR1 and CDR2: SGDLS, YYNGEE. The CDR3 is made up of 14 amino acids. The chain's CDR3 is CASSVAASTDTQYF. Written as DNA, the CDR3 is TGTGCCAGCAGCGTAGCAGCTAGCACAGATACGCAGTATTTT.

The V gene is TRBV19, the J gene TRBJ2-5; D might be TRBD1 or TRBD2, each matching 5 bases. Germline lookup yields CDR1 LNHDA and CDR2 SQIVND (reference sequence). V lost 3 bases, J lost 0 bases, and 11 bases lay in between. The CDR3 consists of 15 residues. The CDR3 loop reads CASSMGRTYQETQYF. The DNA for the CDR3 is TGTGCCAGTAGTATGGGACGGACGTACCAAGAGACCCAGTACTTC.

The CDR3 here is CASSEGRANYGYTF. CDR3 in DNA: TGTGCCAGCAGTGAGGGCAGGGCTAACTATGGCTACACCTTC. The chain links TRBV6-1 to TRBJ1-2; possible D gene TRBD1, 5 bases. V gave up 3 bases and J gave up 0 bases, with 8 bases separating them. Germline CDR1 reads MNHNS; CDR2 reads SASEGT. The CDR3 spans 14 residues.

V gene TRBV6-5 combines with J gene TRBJ1-1, with D uncertain. V lost 0 bases, J lost 5 bases, and 7 bases lay in between. The CDR3 sequence is 13 residues long. The V gene's germline CDR1 is MNHEY and CDR2 SVGAGI. For the CDR3, the DNA is TGTGCCAGCAGTTACTCGTCTGAGACTGAAGCTTTCTTT. As protein: CASSYSSETEAFF.

This clone was observed a handful of times. The CDR3 loop reads CASTMRSSSYEQYV. CDR3 nucleotide sequence: TGTGCCAGCACCATGAGGTCAAGCTCCTACGAGCAGTACGTC. V usage is TRBV2 and J usage is TRBJ2-7, with unresolved D. Germline loops: CDR1 SNHLY, CDR2 FYNNEI. V gave up 7 bases and J gave up 0 bases, with 13 bases separating them. The CDR3 sequence is 14 residues long.

V and J are TRBV9 and TRBJ1-6; D call uncertain. CDR3 length equals 13 residues. Trimming removed 0 bases at V and 10 bases at J, with 8 bases between. The germline V gene has CDR1 SGDLS and CDR2 YYNGEE. CDR3 nucleotides: TGTGCCAGCAGCGTAGAACAAAACTCACCCCTCCACTTT. Translated: CASSVEQNSPLHF.

This clone has only a few counts. The chain recombines TRBV6-1 with TRBJ1-4; D is unresolved. The germline V and J ends were trimmed by 2 bases and 8 bases, with 9 bases remaining between them. The CDR3 sequence is 13 residues long. Germline CDR1 reads MNHNS; CDR2 reads SASEGT. The CDR3 nucleotides are TGTGCCAGCAGTGAAATAGGAGGAGAAAAACTGTTTTTT. Amino acid sequence: CASSEIGGEKLFF.

V gene TRBV6-2 or TRBV6-3 combines with J gene TRBJ2-7, with 8 bases that match TRBD2. The junction had 6 bases not matched to a gene; V was cut back by 2 bases and J by 0 bases. Germline CDR1 and CDR2: MNHEY and SVGEGT. The CDR3 runs 16 residues. CDR3 protein: CASSYGAGAPSYEQYV. The CDR3 DNA reads TGTGCCAGCAGTTACGGAGCGGGGGCTCCCTCCTACGAGCAGTACGTC.